These 17 T cell receptor beta chains share one sample of origin, sequenced in a study of blood T cell repertoires in COVID-19. The repertoire was sequenced with immunoSEQ multiplex PCR; TCRdb's copy has only in-frame clones and lacks some. In the table there are 91,000 or so clones, just over 85% of which are singletons. The sequenced sample consisted of peripheral blood. Receptors originate from a woman between 55 and 75 years old in a cohort sampled during active or convalescent COVID-19.

The chain combines TRBV30 with TRBJ1-3; 8 bases are a match to TRBD1. The length of the CDR3 is 13 residues. Trimming removed 7 bases from V and 3 bases from J; junction bases left unmatched: 5. Looked up from germline, CDR1 is GTSNPN and CDR2 is SVGIG (reference sequence). The CDR3 region is CAYEGQVGNTIYF. Here the CDR3 DNA reads TGTGCCTACGAGGGACAGGTTGGAAACACCATATATTTT.

This chain joins TRBV5-5 and TRBJ1-2, with D possibly matching TRBD1 (5 bases). Germline loops: CDR1 SGHKS, CDR2 YYEKEE (reference sequence). V was trimmed by 4 bases and J by 2 bases, leaving 9 bases between them. CDR3 size: 13 residues. This CDR3 reads CASSVTGNYGYTF. CDR3 nucleotides: TGTGCCAGCAGCGTTACAGGAAACTATGGCTACACCTTC.

The chain couples TRBV9 to TRBJ1-4; 9 bases fit TRBD1. The CDR3 runs to 15 residues. Germline trimming cut 5 bases from V and 5 bases from J; bases unmatched to any gene: 7. Germline V gives CDR1 SGDLS, CDR2 YYNGEE. CDR3 bases: TGTGCCAGCAGTCGCGGAGGGACAGGGAATGAAAAACTGTTTTTT. Translating gives CASSRGGTGNEKLFF.

V is TRBV28 and J is TRBJ2-6; TRBD1 aligns across 8 bases. Germline values: CDR1 MDHEN, CDR2 SYDVKM. This CDR3 has 19 amino acids. V shed 0 bases, J shed 1 base, and the junction held 8 bases outside the gene matches. CDR3 sequence: CASSLWQGAGLSGANVLTF. The CDR3, as DNA: TGTGCCAGCAGTTTATGGCAGGGGGCGGGACTGTCTGGGGCCAACGTCCTGACTTTC.

The chain is built from TRBV7-8 and TRBJ1-5, with a possible D match to TRBD1 (5 bases). This CDR3 is built from 14 residues. Trimming removed 4 bases at V and 1 base at J, with 8 bases between. Germline V gives CDR1 SGHVS, CDR2 FQNEAQ. The CDR3 nucleotides are TGTGCCAGCAGCTGGGGGGGGAGCAATCAGCCCCAGCATTTT. Protein product: CASSWGGSNQPQHF.

The chain links TRBV15 to TRBJ1-2; no reliable D call. The CDR3 is made up of 13 amino acids. V was pared by 1 base and J by 8 bases, with 11 bases between. Germline V gene lookup returns CDR1 LNHNV and CDR2 YYDKDF (reference sequence). The CDR3 region has the DNA TGTGCCACCAGCAGAGGGGATGAGGGCGGCTACACCTTC. This encodes CATSRGDEGGYTF.

V gene TRBV24-1 combines with J gene TRBJ2-5, with unresolved D. The CDR3 totals 14 residues. Between the trimmed V and J ends, which lost 5 bases and 2 bases, there was a span of 11 bases. Germline V gives CDR1 KGHDR, CDR2 SFDVKD. The CDR3 nucleotides read TGTGCCACCAGTGTCCGTGGCCAGCAAGAGACCCAGTACTTC. Its protein is CATSVRGQQETQYF.

V gene TRBV29-1 combines with J gene TRBJ1-5; perhaps TRBD1 as D (5 bases). The V gene's germline CDR1 is SQVTM and CDR2 ANQGSEA. The CDR3 is made up of 14 amino acids. Trimming removed 5 bases at V and 5 bases at J, with 16 bases between. CDR3 loop: CSVQVGPGDQPQHF. The CDR3 DNA reads TGCAGCGTTCAGGTAGGGCCGGGGGATCAGCCCCAGCATTTT.

The rearrangement links TRBV15 to TRBJ2-7, with D possibly matching TRBD1 (6 bases). The CDR3 length is 13 residues. CDR1 and CDR2 (germline): LNHNV, YYDKDF (reference sequence). Trimming shortened V by 6 bases and J by 3 bases, and 12 bases separated the two germline ends. CDR3 DNA sequence: TGTGCCACCAGTCCAGGGGAACACTACGAGCAGTACTTC. This translates into CATSPGEHYEQYF.

This chain connects TRBV5-1 to TRBJ2-3, with 7 bases aligning to TRBD1. This CDR3 spans 16 amino acids. J lost 2 bases, V lost 4 bases, and 10 bases had no gene match. Germline loops: CDR1 SGHRS, CDR2 YFSETQ. The CDR3 spells CASSGDGQVLTDTQYF. CDR3 in DNA: TGCGCCAGCAGCGGGGACGGACAGGTTCTCACAGATACGCAGTATTTT. The whole variable domain, remainder taken from reference TRBV5-1 and TRBJ2-3, is KAGVTQTPRYLIKTRGQQVTLSCSPISGHRSVSWYQQTPGQGLQFLFEYFSETQRNKGNFPGRFSGRQFSNSRSEMNVSTLELGDSALYLCASSGDGQVLTDTQYFGPGTRLTVL.

As to this clone: Different DNA sequences within this sample yield the same CDR3. The V call is TRBV9, the J call TRBJ2-5; D may be TRBD2 (6 bases). V shed 1 base and J shed 1 base, with 8 bases lying between them. The CDR3 is 14 residues long. CDR1 and CDR2 from the germline V gene are SGDLS and YYNGEE. In DNA form, the CDR3 reads TGTGCCAGCAGCGTATTGGGGGGCCAAGAGACCCAGTACTTC. This translates into CASSVLGGQETQYF.

V and J are TRBV5-8 and TRBJ1-1; TRBD1 agrees at 9 bases. The length of the CDR3 is 18 residues. Trimming removed 4 bases from V and 3 bases from J; junction bases left unmatched: 16. Per germline, CDR1 SGHTS and CDR2 YDEGEE. CDR3 nucleotide sequence: TGTGCCAGCAGCCCACAACCCCGGGACAGGGAGGTGTACACTGAAGCTTTCTTT. As protein: CASSPQPRDREVYTEAFF.

The chain links TRBV19 to TRBJ2-3; 8 bases are shared with TRBD2. The CDR3 contains 15 residues. Unmatched junction bases numbered 9, after V lost 6 bases and J lost 4 bases. The germline V gene encodes CDR1 LNHDA and CDR2 SQIVND (reference sequence). The CDR3: CASSFTSGSSDTQYF. CDR3 DNA sequence: TGTGCCAGTAGCTTTACAAGCGGGAGTTCAGATACGCAGTATTTT.

The V and J genes are TRBV7-8 and TRBJ2-7; TRBD1 matches 7 bases. Germline V gives CDR1 SGHVS, CDR2 FQNEAQ. This CDR3 has 13 residues. The trim removed 7 bases at V and 4 bases at J, leaving 7 bases unmatched. CDR3 DNA sequence: TGTGCCAGCAAGAAAGGGGGACAGTACGAGCAGTACTTC. Translating it yields CASKKGGQYEQYF.

There are a few counts of this clone. The chain carries TRBV11-3 and TRBJ1-5; D not resolved. The germline CDR1 and CDR2 sequences are SGHNT and YENEEA. The CDR3 is made up of 13 amino acids. V was shortened by 1 base and J by 6 bases, with 7 bases between the two germline ends. The CDR3 DNA sequence: TGTGCCAGCAGCTTAGGCGGGAGTCAGCCCCAGCATTTT. Its translation: CASSLGGSQPQHF.

V and J are TRBV6-4 and TRBJ2-1, with 13 bases fitting TRBD2. V was clipped by 6 bases and J by 8 bases; unmatched bases: 7. Germline CDR1 is MRHNA and CDR2 is SNTAGT. CDR3 length equals 15 residues. The chain's CDR3 is CASRDTSGGAHEQFF. The CDR3 region has the DNA TGTGCCAGCAGGGACACTAGCGGGGGGGCTCATGAGCAGTTCTTC.

This chain connects TRBV7-9 to TRBJ1-1; TRBD1 agrees at 12 bases. The CDR3 extends over 16 amino acids. Germline CDR1 and CDR2: SEHNR and FQNEAQ (reference sequence). Trimming at V came to 3 bases and at J to 5 bases, leaving 7 bases not matched to a gene. The CDR3 loop reads CASSFRDRGPLTEAFF. The CDR3, as DNA: TGTGCCAGCAGCTTCCGGGACAGGGGGCCTCTAACTGAAGCTTTCTTT.